The 7 T cell receptor beta chains below all came from one sample that was sequenced in a study of cytotoxic CD8 clonotypes in ibrutinib-treated CLL. Here immunoSEQ multiplex PCR was the method, and the copy in TCRdb shows in-frame clones only, minus some. In the table there are about 130,000 clones, about 80% of which are singletons. Sequenced here: PBMCs, sampled after 12 months of ibrutinib treatment. These receptors were taken from a human donor with chronic lymphocytic leukemia.

The chain links TRBV6-5 to TRBJ2-7; TRBD2 aligns across 9 bases. Germline V lookup: CDR1 MNHEY, CDR2 SVGAGI. V dropped 6 bases and J dropped 0; count of bases not matched to a gene: 6. The length of the CDR3 is 15 residues. This CDR3 reads CASSLSGRSSYEQYF. The CDR3 DNA is TGTGCCAGCAGCCTTAGCGGGAGAAGCTCCTACGAGCAGTACTTC.

The rearrangement links TRBV28 to TRBJ2-7; 8 bases match TRBD2. This CDR3 is 15 amino acids long. Trimming removed 5 bases from V and 3 bases from J; junction bases left unmatched: 9. Germline CDR1 reads MDHEN; CDR2 reads SYDVKM. CDR3 region: CASSGTGLGDYEQYF. For the CDR3, the DNA is TGTGCCAGCAGTGGGACGGGACTAGGGGACTACGAGCAGTACTTC.

The chain employs TRBV7-2 and TRBJ2-7, with 7 bases identical to TRBD2. The V and J ends lost 5 bases and 0 bases, in that order; junction bases with no gene match: 10. This CDR3 region has 16 residues. CDR1 is SGHTA and CDR2 is FQGNSA in the germline V gene. The CDR3 here is CASSPSSGSSSYEQYF. Written as DNA, the CDR3 is TGTGCCAGCAGCCCGAGTAGCGGGTCAAGCTCCTACGAGCAGTACTTC.

V is TRBV7-6 and J is TRBJ1-4, with D unclear. This CDR3 spans 17 amino acids. Germline V lookup: CDR1 SGHVS, CDR2 FNYEAQ. The V end lost 5 bases, the J end lost 0 bases, and 16 bases lay between the germline ends. The DNA for the CDR3 is TGTGCCAGCAGCCGGCCGGTAGGGCAGTCAACTAATGAAAAACTGTTTTTT. Translation gives CASSRPVGQSTNEKLFF.

The table lists this clone with a count of one. The V and J genes are TRBV5-1 and TRBJ2-5, with TRBD2 identical over 11 bases. CDR1 is SGHRS and CDR2 is YFSETQ in the germline V gene. The V and J ends lost 0 bases and 3 bases, in that order; junction bases with no gene match: 7. The CDR3 is made up of 17 amino acids. CDR3 in amino acids: CASSLGLAGLREETQYF. CDR3 DNA sequence: TGCGCCAGCAGCTTGGGACTAGCGGGATTGAGGGAAGAGACCCAGTACTTC.

This chain uses TRBV27 with TRBJ2-3; the D gene is possibly TRBD2 (5 bases). Germline V gene sequence: CDR1 MNHEY, CDR2 SMNVEV (reference sequence). Deletions cut 5 bases from V and 1 base from J, with 10 bases between. The CDR3 covers 14 residues. Here the CDR3 DNA reads TGTGCCAGCAGTGGGCTAGCCGGCACAGATACGCAGTATTTT. This sequence encodes CASSGLAGTDTQYF.

The chain carries TRBV4-1 and TRBJ1-1, with D unresolved. The CDR3 has 14 residues. With 1 base removed from V and 0 bases from J, the gap between germline ends came to 6 bases. The germline V gene has CDR1 MGHRA and CDR2 YSYEKL. CDR3 DNA: TGCGCCAGCAGCCAAGTGACGATGAACACTGAAGCTTTCTTT. Translated, it gives CASSQVTMNTEAFF.